The text below deals with one T cell receptor (beta chain). What it binds is not known. This sample is drawn from a study of beta chain features in type 1 diabetes. At the level of the study: Comparable age, gender and cell yields were observed in patients relative to healthy donors.

After removal of 3 bases from V and 2 bases from J, the junction contained 5 bases not matched to a gene. The CDR3 runs to 17 residues. Germline V lookup: CDR1 MNHEY, CDR2 SMNVEV (reference sequence). Every isolated RNA sample was fully reverse transcribed, so sequencing captured expressed TCRB transcripts. About 3.6 million reads on average were seen across naive, central memory and regulatory T cell samples. The repertoire was sequenced with immunoSEQ multiplex PCR; TCRdb's copy has only in-frame clones and lacks some. This repertoire shows hundreds of thousands of clones, about an eighth found once; its top ten account for approximately 0.039%. Findings of the study overall: HLA effects on TCRB rearrangement stayed unresolved here. Junctions at VDJ sites from type 1 diabetes patients had fewer insertions and more deletions. The study found moderately but significantly shorter TCRB CDR3s in all four CD4+ subsets of Type 1 diabetes patients.

Source material: naive CD4+ T cells from blood. This receptor was obtained from a man between 18 and 29 years old with type 1 diabetes. The chain joins TRBV27 to TRBJ2-3, with 13 bases aligning to TRBD2. The CDR3 region has the DNA TGTGCCAGCAGTTTGGTGGGACTAGCGGGGTCCACAGATACGCAGTATTTT. Translating gives CASSLVGLAGSTDTQYF.